This note documents a single T cell receptor (beta chain) sequence. Germline loops: CDR1 SGHTS, CDR2 YDEGEE. The J segment lost 4 bases and the V segment lost 0 bases, leaving 7 bases of the junction unmatched. The CDR3 sequence is 16 residues long. The data belong to a study of T cell changes during pregnancy in multiple sclerosis. Clones were read by immunoSEQ multiplex PCR, and TCRdb kept only the in-frame ones, dropping some. The data contain tens of thousands of clones, about nine tenths of them seen just once; the ten biggest clones take up 11%. The source is a female donor with multiple sclerosis, enrolled in a pregnancy study. The gene calls are TRBV5-8 and TRBJ1-3; 7 nucleotides match TRBD1. The sequencing used CD8+ T cells from peripheral blood mononuclear cells, collected in the third trimester of pregnancy. The CDR3 reads CASSLGQGIAGNTIYF. The DNA for the CDR3 is TGTGCCAGCAGCTTGGGACAGGGAATTGCCGGAAACACCATATATTTT.